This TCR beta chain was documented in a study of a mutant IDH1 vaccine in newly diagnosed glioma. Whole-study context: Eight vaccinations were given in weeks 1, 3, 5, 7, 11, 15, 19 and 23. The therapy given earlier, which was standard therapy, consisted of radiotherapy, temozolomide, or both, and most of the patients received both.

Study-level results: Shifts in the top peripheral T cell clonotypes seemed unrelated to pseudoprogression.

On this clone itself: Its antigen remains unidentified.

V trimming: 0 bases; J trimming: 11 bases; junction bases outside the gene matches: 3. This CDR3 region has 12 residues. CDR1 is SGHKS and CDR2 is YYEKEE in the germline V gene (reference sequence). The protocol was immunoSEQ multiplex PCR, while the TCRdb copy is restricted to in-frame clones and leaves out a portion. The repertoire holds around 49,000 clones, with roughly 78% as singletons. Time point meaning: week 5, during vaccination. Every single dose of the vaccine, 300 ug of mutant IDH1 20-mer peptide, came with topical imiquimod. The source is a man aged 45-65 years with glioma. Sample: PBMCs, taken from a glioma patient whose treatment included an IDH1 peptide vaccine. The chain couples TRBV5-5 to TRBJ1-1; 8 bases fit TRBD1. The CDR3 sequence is CASSLVTGGAFF. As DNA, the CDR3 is TGTGCCAGCAGCTTGGTTACAGGGGGGGCTTTCTTT.